Listed below are T cell receptor beta chains from one sample, sequenced in a study of siplizumab effects on memory and regulatory T cells. The assay was immunoSEQ multiplex PCR, and TCRdb's table has in-frame clones only and misses some. The data hold about 97,000 clones, with 80% to 95% observed a single time. Sequencing input: non-Treg CD4+ T cells sorted from blood. All receptors come from a human donor in good health. Each CDR3 is given with its conserved first and last residue. A D gene is named only where the DNA matches it firmly. Only part of the rows carry a size: once, few, many, or a class if the clone is expanded.

CDR3 DNA: TGCGCCAGCAGCTTGGGGACCCTTCAAGAGACCCAGTACTTC; CDR3 protein: CASSLGTLQETQYF; D gene: .; CDR3 length: 14; clone size: .; J gene: TRBJ2-5; V gene: TRBV5-1
CDR3 DNA: TGTGCCAGCAGCAAAGCAGGCAGGGGAAACGGGGAGCTGTTTTTT; CDR3 protein: CASSKAGRGNGELFF; D gene: .; CDR3 length: 15; clone size: .; J gene: TRBJ2-2; V gene: TRBV21-1
CDR3 DNA: TGTGCCAGCAGCCATGGGTTCTTCTACGAGCAGTACTTC; CDR3 protein: CASSHGFFYEQYF; D gene: .; CDR3 length: 13; clone size: few; J gene: TRBJ2-7; V gene: TRBV14
CDR3 DNA: TGTGCCAGTAGTATCTCGGGAGTAGGCTACGAGCAGTACTTC; CDR3 protein: CASSISGVGYEQYF; D gene: .; CDR3 length: 14; clone size: few; J gene: TRBJ2-7; V gene: TRBV19
CDR3 DNA: TGTGCCAGTAGTATACCAGATTTCTACGAGCAGTACTTC; CDR3 protein: CASSIPDFYEQYF; D gene: .; CDR3 length: 13; clone size: once; J gene: TRBJ2-7; V gene: TRBV19
CDR3 DNA: TGTGCCTGGAGTGTCGTTGAAAAACTGTTTTTT; CDR3 protein: CAWSVVEKLFF; D gene: .; CDR3 length: 11; clone size: few; J gene: TRBJ1-4; V gene: TRBV30
CDR3 DNA: TGTGCCAGCAGTTCCGGGACTAGCGGGAGCGGTGAGCAGTTCTTC; CDR3 protein: CASSSGTSGSGEQFF; D gene: TRBD2; CDR3 length: 15; clone size: .; J gene: TRBJ2-1; V gene: TRBV6-5
CDR3 DNA: TGTGCCAGTAGTCTGGACAGCATGGGTTCCTACGAGCAGTACTTC; CDR3 protein: CASSLDSMGSYEQYF; D gene: .; CDR3 length: 15; clone size: .; J gene: TRBJ2-7; V gene: TRBV19
CDR3 DNA: TGTGCCAGTAGCCCGACAGGGCTCCTTACCTCTGGAAACACCATATATTTT; CDR3 protein: CASSPTGLLTSGNTIYF; D gene: TRBD1; CDR3 length: 17; clone size: .; J gene: TRBJ1-3; V gene: TRBV19
CDR3 DNA: TGTGCCAGCATGAGGGGGACTAACGTTGGTAATGAGCAGTTCTTC; CDR3 protein: CASMRGTNVGNEQFF; D gene: .; CDR3 length: 15; clone size: few; J gene: TRBJ2-1; V gene: TRBV6-5
CDR3 DNA: TGTGCCAGCAGCTCTATCCGGGGAGGCGCGGCTGAAGCTTTCTTT; CDR3 protein: CASSSIRGGAAEAFF; D gene: .; CDR3 length: 15; clone size: .; J gene: TRBJ1-1; V gene: TRBV7-2
CDR3 DNA: TGTGCCAGTAGTACGGGGACTAGCGGACCAAAGGTAGTCTTC; CDR3 protein: CASSTGTSGPKVVF; D gene: TRBD2; CDR3 length: 14; clone size: .; J gene: TRBJ2-1; V gene: TRBV19
CDR3 DNA: TGCAGCGTTAAAAAGGTAGCAGGTACCTACGAGCAGTACTTC; CDR3 protein: CSVKKVAGTYEQYF; D gene: .; CDR3 length: 14; clone size: .; J gene: TRBJ2-7; V gene: TRBV29-1
CDR3 DNA: TGTGCCAGCAGCGTAGCCCCCGGGACTGAGCAGTTCTTC; CDR3 protein: CASSVAPGTEQFF; D gene: .; CDR3 length: 13; clone size: .; J gene: TRBJ2-1; V gene: TRBV9
CDR3 DNA: TGTGCCAGCAGTGAATCCCCCTCTAGCGGGAGAGGTGAGACCCAGTACTTC; CDR3 protein: CASSESPSSGRGETQYF; D gene: TRBD2; CDR3 length: 17; clone size: .; J gene: TRBJ2-5; V gene: TRBV25-1
CDR3 DNA: TGCGCCAGCAGCTCGGGACTAGCGGCCTACAATGAGCAGTTCTTC; CDR3 protein: CASSSGLAAYNEQFF; D gene: TRBD2; CDR3 length: 15; clone size: .; J gene: TRBJ2-1; V gene: TRBV5-1
CDR3 DNA: TGCGCCAGCAGCCAAAGGACAGGGGCCAATGCCTCCAACCCCTATAATGAAAAACTGTTTTTT; CDR3 protein: CASSQRTGANASNPYNEKLFF; D gene: TRBD1; CDR3 length: 21; clone size: .; J gene: TRBJ1-4; V gene: TRBV4-1
CDR3 DNA: TGCGCCAGCAGCTTGAGGAGTACAGGGAACACTGAAGCTTTCTTT; CDR3 protein: CASSLRSTGNTEAFF; D gene: .; CDR3 length: 15; clone size: few; J gene: TRBJ1-1; V gene: TRBV5-1
CDR3 DNA: TGTGCCAGCAGTGAAGCACCAGGGAAAGAGACCCAGTACTTC; CDR3 protein: CASSEAPGKETQYF; D gene: .; CDR3 length: 14; clone size: once; J gene: TRBJ2-5; V gene: TRBV6-1
CDR3 DNA: TGTGCCAGCAGCTTAGGAAGGGGGAACCTTCGACAAGAGACCCAGTACTTC; CDR3 protein: CASSLGRGNLRQETQYF; D gene: .; CDR3 length: 17; clone size: .; J gene: TRBJ2-5; V gene: TRBV7-9
CDR3 DNA: TGTGCCAGCAGCTTATCACTAGCGGCCCGGAGGGGAGAGACCCAGTACTTC; CDR3 protein: CASSLSLAARRGETQYF; D gene: TRBD2; CDR3 length: 17; clone size: .; J gene: TRBJ2-5; V gene: TRBV7-9
CDR3 DNA: TGTGCCAGCAGCCCGTTCTACGAGCAGTACTTC; CDR3 protein: CASSPFYEQYF; D gene: .; CDR3 length: 11; clone size: .; J gene: TRBJ2-7; V gene: TRBV5-8
CDR3 DNA: TGTGCCAGCAGTTTATGGGGACCAACCTACGAGCAGTACTTC; CDR3 protein: CASSLWGPTYEQYF; D gene: .; CDR3 length: 14; clone size: .; J gene: TRBJ2-7; V gene: TRBV28
CDR3 DNA: TGTGCCAGCAGCTTCAGGTCCATCATTTACAATGAGCAGTTCTTC; CDR3 protein: CASSFRSIIYNEQFF; D gene: .; CDR3 length: 15; clone size: .; J gene: TRBJ2-1; V gene: TRBV11-3
CDR3 DNA: TGTGCCAGCAGCCAAGACCGGCGGGAGGTCACAGATACGCAGTATTTT; CDR3 protein: CASSQDRREVTDTQYF; D gene: TRBD2; CDR3 length: 16; clone size: .; J gene: TRBJ2-3; V gene: TRBV4-2
CDR3 DNA: TGTGCCAGCAGCCCCGGTGGTAGCGGGAGTTTCTACGAGCAGTACTTC; CDR3 protein: CASSPGGSGSFYEQYF; D gene: TRBD2; CDR3 length: 16; clone size: .; J gene: TRBJ2-7; V gene: TRBV7-2
CDR3 DNA: TGTGCCTGGACCGTTCCCCGGTCGGGAAAACTGTTTTTT; CDR3 protein: CAWTVPRSGKLFF; D gene: .; CDR3 length: 13; clone size: .; J gene: TRBJ1-4; V gene: TRBV30
CDR3 DNA: TGTGCCATCTCTAACACCGGGGAGCTGTTTTTT; CDR3 protein: CAISNTGELFF; D gene: .; CDR3 length: 11; clone size: few; J gene: TRBJ2-2; V gene: TRBV10-3
CDR3 DNA: TGCAGCGTCCGGGACGCCTACGAGCAGTACTTC; CDR3 protein: CSVRDAYEQYF; D gene: .; CDR3 length: 11; clone size: once; J gene: TRBJ2-7; V gene: TRBV29-1
CDR3 DNA: TGTGCCAGCAGCCGATTCGACAGGGTCCCTTATGGCTACACCTTC; CDR3 protein: CASSRFDRVPYGYTF; D gene: TRBD1; CDR3 length: 15; clone size: .; J gene: TRBJ1-2; V gene: TRBV28
CDR3 DNA: TGTGCCAGCTCACCGCGGGATCGGGGGGCGACTAGCACAGATACGCAGTATTTT; CDR3 protein: CASSPRDRGATSTDTQYF; D gene: .; CDR3 length: 18; clone size: .; J gene: TRBJ2-3; V gene: TRBV18
CDR3 DNA: TGTGCCAGCAGCCAAGGTGCGGGAGAAGGCAATGAGCAGTTCTTC; CDR3 protein: CASSQGAGEGNEQFF; D gene: TRBD2; CDR3 length: 15; clone size: .; J gene: TRBJ2-1; V gene: TRBV4-2
CDR3 DNA: TGTGCCTGGACTACAGGGGCGTCCGGAAACACCATATATTTT; CDR3 protein: CAWTTGASGNTIYF; D gene: TRBD1; CDR3 length: 14; clone size: .; J gene: TRBJ1-3; V gene: TRBV30
CDR3 DNA: TGTGCCACCAGCAGACCAGACCTAGATACGCAGTATTTT; CDR3 protein: CATSRPDLDTQYF; D gene: .; CDR3 length: 13; clone size: .; J gene: TRBJ2-3; V gene: TRBV15
CDR3 DNA: TGCGCCAGCAGCTTGCCAGCGGGAGGAATCAATGAGCAGTTCTTC; CDR3 protein: CASSLPAGGINEQFF; D gene: TRBD2; CDR3 length: 15; clone size: .; J gene: TRBJ2-1; V gene: TRBV5-1
CDR3 DNA: TGTGCCAGCAGGGACCGGTACCAAGAGACCCAGTACTTC; CDR3 protein: CASRDRYQETQYF; D gene: .; CDR3 length: 13; clone size: .; J gene: TRBJ2-5; V gene: TRBV6-1
CDR3 DNA: TGTGCCAGCAGCTTAAGGGACAGAGACACCGGGGAGCTGTTTTTT; CDR3 protein: CASSLRDRDTGELFF; D gene: TRBD1; CDR3 length: 15; clone size: .; J gene: TRBJ2-2; V gene: TRBV11-3
CDR3 DNA: TGTGCCAGCAGCGCCGATCCACCACGTGGGGGCACAGATACGCAGTATTTT; CDR3 protein: CASSADPPRGGTDTQYF; D gene: .; CDR3 length: 17; clone size: .; J gene: TRBJ2-3; V gene: TRBV7-2
CDR3 DNA: TGTGCCAGCAGAGGCCCGGGGGTTACGACTAACTATGGCTACACCTTC; CDR3 protein: CASRGPGVTTNYGYTF; D gene: .; CDR3 length: 16; clone size: .; J gene: TRBJ1-2; V gene: TRBV5-8
CDR3 DNA: TGCGCCAGCAGCCGCCGACAGGATGCAGATACGCAGTATTTT; CDR3 protein: CASSRRQDADTQYF; D gene: .; CDR3 length: 14; clone size: .; J gene: TRBJ2-3; V gene: TRBV5-1
CDR3 DNA: TGTGCCAGCAGCTTGGCACAGGGGGCGCTCGGCACAGATACGCAGTATTTT; CDR3 protein: CASSLAQGALGTDTQYF; D gene: TRBD1; CDR3 length: 17; clone size: .; J gene: TRBJ2-3; V gene: TRBV5-5
CDR3 DNA: TGTGCCAGCCGTGGGGGAGATCGCACAGATACGCAGTATTTT; CDR3 protein: CASRGGDRTDTQYF; D gene: .; CDR3 length: 14; clone size: .; J gene: TRBJ2-3; V gene: TRBV6-6
CDR3 DNA: TGTGCCAGCAGCCGCGCCGGGACTTTCTCCTACGAGCAGTACTTC; CDR3 protein: CASSRAGTFSYEQYF; D gene: .; CDR3 length: 15; clone size: .; J gene: TRBJ2-7; V gene: TRBV5-4